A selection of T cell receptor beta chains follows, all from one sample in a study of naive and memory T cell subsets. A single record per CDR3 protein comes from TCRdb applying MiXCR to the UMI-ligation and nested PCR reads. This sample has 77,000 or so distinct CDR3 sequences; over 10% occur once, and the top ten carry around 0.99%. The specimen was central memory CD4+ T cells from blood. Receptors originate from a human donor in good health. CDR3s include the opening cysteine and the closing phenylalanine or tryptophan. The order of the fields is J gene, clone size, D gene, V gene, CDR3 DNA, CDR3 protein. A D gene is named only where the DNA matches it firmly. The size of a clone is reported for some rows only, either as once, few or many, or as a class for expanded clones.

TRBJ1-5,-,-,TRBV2,TGTGCCAGCAGTGACAGAAGCAATCAGCCCCAGCATTTT,CASSDRSNQPQHF
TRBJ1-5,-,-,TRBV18,TGTGCCAGCTCACTGCAGACGGGTGATCAGCCCCAGCATTTT,CASSLQTGDQPQHF
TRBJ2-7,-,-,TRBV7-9,TGTGCCAGCAGCTCCAGCGGCAGGCCGACCTACGAGCAGTACTTC,CASSSSGRPTYEQYF
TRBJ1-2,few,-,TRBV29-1,TGCAGCGTTGAAGGATCAGGGAATGGCTACACCTTC,CSVEGSGNGYTF
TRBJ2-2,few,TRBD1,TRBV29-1,TGCAGCGGCAGGGGGCGTGGCGGGGAGCTGTTTTTT,CSGRGRGGELFF
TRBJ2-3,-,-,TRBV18,TGTGCCAGCTCACTGGGGGCCTCAGATACGCAGTATTTT,CASSLGASDTQYF
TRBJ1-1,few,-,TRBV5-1,TGCGCCAGCAGCTTGGAGGATTCTGAAGCTTTCTTT,CASSLEDSEAFF
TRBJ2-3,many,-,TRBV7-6,TGTGCCAGCAGCTTACGGCAGGGAGATACGCAGTATTTT,CASSLRQGDTQYF
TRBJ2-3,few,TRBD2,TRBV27,TGTGCCAGCAGTTTAGCGATGGCTGCCCTAGCGGTCCCGTATGCGCCGTATTTT,CASSLAMAALAVPYAPYF
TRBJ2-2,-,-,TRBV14,TGTGCCAGCAGCGGATTGTTGATCGGGGAGCTGTTTTTT,CASSGLLIGELFF
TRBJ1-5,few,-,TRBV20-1,TGCAGTGCTAAGCCCCCCCTTATGGAGCAGCCCCAGCATTTT,CSAKPPLMEQPQHF
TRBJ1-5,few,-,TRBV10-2,TGCGCCAGCAGGGGCAGAAATCAGCCCCAGCATTTT,CASRGRNQPQHF
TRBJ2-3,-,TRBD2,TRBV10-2,TGCGCCAGCAGTGCTCGGGAGGGCCTGGCAGATACGCAGTATTTT,CASSAREGLADTQYF
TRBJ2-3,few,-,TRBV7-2,TGTGCCAGCAGCTTAGCCCGGGCCACAGATACGCAGTATTTT,CASSLARATDTQYF
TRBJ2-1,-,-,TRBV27,TGTGCCACGGGACGGAACTACAATGAGCAGTTCTTC,CATGRNYNEQFF
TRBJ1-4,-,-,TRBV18,TGTGCCAGCTCGCTTTACAGCCATAAGGATGAAAAACTGTTTTTT,CASSLYSHKDEKLFF
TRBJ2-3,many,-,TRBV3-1,TGTGCCAGCAGCCCGCGGGACTTCCACCACGGCACAGATACGCAGTATTTT,CASSPRDFHHGTDTQYF
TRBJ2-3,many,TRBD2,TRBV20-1,TGCAGTGCCGCGCGGGCGGGAGTCGCAGATACGCAGTATTTT,CSAARAGVADTQYF
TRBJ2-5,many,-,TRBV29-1,TGCAGCGTTGAGGATGAGACCCAGTACTTC,CSVEDETQYF
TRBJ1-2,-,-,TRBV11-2,TGTGCCAGCAGCTTAGTGAACAGGCCCAGAGATGGCTACACCTTC,CASSLVNRPRDGYTF
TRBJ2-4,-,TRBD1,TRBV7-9,TGTGCCAGCAGCTTTGGCGGGACAGGGGCCGCCAATCAGTACTTC,CASSFGGTGAANQYF
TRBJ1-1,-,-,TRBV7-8,TGTGCCAGCAGCTGGGCCGGGGGGAACACTGAAGCTTTCTTT,CASSWAGGNTEAFF
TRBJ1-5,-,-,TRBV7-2,TGTGCCAGCAGCTCGACAGGAGGGGGGCTTCGCAATCAGCCCCAGCATTTT,CASSSTGGGLRNQPQHF
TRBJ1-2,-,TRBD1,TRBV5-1,TGCGCCAGCAGGAGGGACAGTTCTAACTATGGCTACACCTTC,CASRRDSSNYGYTF
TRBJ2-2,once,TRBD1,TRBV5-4,TGTGCCAGCAGCCCGCCGACAGGGAAAGCCGGGGAGCTGTTTTTT,CASSPPTGKAGELFF
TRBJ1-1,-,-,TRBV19,TGTGCCAGTAGTATAGGGCAGGTACGGGCGAACACTGAAGCTTTCTTT,CASSIGQVRANTEAFF
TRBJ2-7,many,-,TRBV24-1,TGTGCCACCAGTGATACCGTTCAGGAGGACGAGCAGTACTTC,CATSDTVQEDEQYF
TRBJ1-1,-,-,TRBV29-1,TGCAGCGTTGGCCAGGTCCTTAACACTGAAGCTTTCTTT,CSVGQVLNTEAFF
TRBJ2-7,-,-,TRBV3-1,TGTGCCAGCAGCCAAGATTACGGGAAGCAGTACTTC,CASSQDYGKQYF
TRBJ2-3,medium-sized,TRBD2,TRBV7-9,TGTGCCAGCAGCTTGGGGTTAGCGGGAGCGGATACGCAGTATTTT,CASSLGLAGADTQYF
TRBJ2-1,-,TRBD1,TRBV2,TGTGCCAGCAACCAAAGGGGGCTCTACAATGAGCAGTTCTTC,CASNQRGLYNEQFF
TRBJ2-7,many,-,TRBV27,TGTGCCAGCAGTTTATTACTGGGGGGAGACTACGAGCAGTACTTC,CASSLLLGGDYEQYF
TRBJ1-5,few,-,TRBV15,TGTGCCACCAGCAGAGGGGGGGGAGGAATTAGCAATCAGCCCCAGCATTTT,CATSRGGGGISNQPQHF
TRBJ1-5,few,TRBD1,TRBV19,TGTGCCAGTAGTATCGCGGACAGGAACAATCAGCCCCAGCATTTT,CASSIADRNNQPQHF
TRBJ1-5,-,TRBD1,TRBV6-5,TGTGCCAGCGCGGACAGGAGGGGACAGCCCCAGCATTTT,CASADRRGQPQHF
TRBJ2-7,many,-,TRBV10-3,TGTGCCATCAGTGAGGTTGGGTTGTGGGGGAAACAAGACGAGCAGTACTTC,CAISEVGLWGKQDEQYF
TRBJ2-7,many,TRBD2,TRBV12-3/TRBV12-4,TGTGCCAGCAGTTGGGGACTAGCGGGAGTTTCCGAGCAGTACTTC,CASSWGLAGVSEQYF
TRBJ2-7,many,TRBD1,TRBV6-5,TGTGCCAGCAGCCTCCGGACAGGGTCCTACGAGCAGTACTTC,CASSLRTGSYEQYF
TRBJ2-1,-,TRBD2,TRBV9,TGTGCCAGCAGCGTAGAGGGGACTAAAAATGAGCAGTTCTTC,CASSVEGTKNEQFF
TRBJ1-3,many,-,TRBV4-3,TGCGCCAGCAGCCGGGACCTTGGAAACACCATATATTTT,CASSRDLGNTIYF
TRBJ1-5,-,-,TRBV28,TGTGCCAGCACCCGGGGGTGGGGCAATCAGCCCCAGCATTTT,CASTRGWGNQPQHF
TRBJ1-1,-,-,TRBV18,TGTGCCAGCTCACCAGGGGACACTGAAGCTTTCTTT,CASSPGDTEAFF
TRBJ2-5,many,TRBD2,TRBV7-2,TGTGCCAGCAAGAACAGAGTGCGGGAGCCCTCATCTGAGACCCAGTACTTC,CASKNRVREPSSETQYF
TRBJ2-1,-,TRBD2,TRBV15,TGTGCCACCGGCGGTTCGAGCGGGAGGGGTGATAGTGAGCAGTTCTTC,CATGGSSGRGDSEQFF
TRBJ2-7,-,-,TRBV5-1,TGCGCCAGCAGCATGGGCGACGAGCAGTACTTC,CASSMGDEQYF
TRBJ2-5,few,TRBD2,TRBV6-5,TGTGCCAGCAGGACGACTAGCGGGAGGTTTATTGGAGAGACCCAGTACTTC,CASRTTSGRFIGETQYF
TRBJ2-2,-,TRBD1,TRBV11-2,TGTGCCAGCAGCTTAGATCCGGGGGACAGGAGAAACACCGGGGAGCTGTTTTTT,CASSLDPGDRRNTGELFF
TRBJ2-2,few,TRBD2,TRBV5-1,TGCGCCAGCAGCGAGCCTAGCGGCCACACCGGGGAGCTGTTTTTT,CASSEPSGHTGELFF
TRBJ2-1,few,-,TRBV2,TGTGCCAGCAGTGAAAGGGGAACAAGCTCCTACAATGAGCAGTTCTTC,CASSERGTSSYNEQFF
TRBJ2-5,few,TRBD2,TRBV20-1,TGCAGTGCTAGAGATAAGGGCACTCTAGCGGGAGGGATGGAGACCCAGTACTTC,CSARDKGTLAGGMETQYF
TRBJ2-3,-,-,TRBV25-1,TGTGCCAGCAGTGGGGCAGGGGATAGCACAGATACGCAGTATTTT,CASSGAGDSTDTQYF
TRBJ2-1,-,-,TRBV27,TGTGCCAGCTCTAGACGCGCCTACAATGAGCAGTTCTTC,CASSRRAYNEQFF
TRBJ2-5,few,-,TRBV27,TGTGCCAGCACCCTCAGAGGGGGGCAAGAGACCCAGTACTTC,CASTLRGGQETQYF
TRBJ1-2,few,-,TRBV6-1,TGTGCCAGCACGTACCAAAGGGGAAGCTACACCTTC,CASTYQRGSYTF
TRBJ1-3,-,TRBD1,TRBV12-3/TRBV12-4,TGTGCCAGCGGAAGACAGGGCGACTCTGGAAACACCATATATTTT,CASGRQGDSGNTIYF
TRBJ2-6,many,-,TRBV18,TGTGCCAGCTCACCCCGAGAATCTGGGGCCAACGTCCTGACTTTC,CASSPRESGANVLTF
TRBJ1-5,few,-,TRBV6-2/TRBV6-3,TGTGCCAGCAGTCGACAGCTTAGCAATCAGCCCCAGCATTTT,CASSRQLSNQPQHF
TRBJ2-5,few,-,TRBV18,TGTGCCAGCTCACCACCTCAGTTAGAGACCCAGTACTTC,CASSPPQLETQYF
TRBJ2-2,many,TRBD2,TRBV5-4,TGTGCCAGCAGCGCGGGACTAGCGGGAGCGAACACCGGGGAGCTGTTTTTT,CASSAGLAGANTGELFF
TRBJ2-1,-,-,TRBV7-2,TGTGCCAGCAGCTCCCTCCCGGGGAATGAGCAGTTCTTC,CASSSLPGNEQFF